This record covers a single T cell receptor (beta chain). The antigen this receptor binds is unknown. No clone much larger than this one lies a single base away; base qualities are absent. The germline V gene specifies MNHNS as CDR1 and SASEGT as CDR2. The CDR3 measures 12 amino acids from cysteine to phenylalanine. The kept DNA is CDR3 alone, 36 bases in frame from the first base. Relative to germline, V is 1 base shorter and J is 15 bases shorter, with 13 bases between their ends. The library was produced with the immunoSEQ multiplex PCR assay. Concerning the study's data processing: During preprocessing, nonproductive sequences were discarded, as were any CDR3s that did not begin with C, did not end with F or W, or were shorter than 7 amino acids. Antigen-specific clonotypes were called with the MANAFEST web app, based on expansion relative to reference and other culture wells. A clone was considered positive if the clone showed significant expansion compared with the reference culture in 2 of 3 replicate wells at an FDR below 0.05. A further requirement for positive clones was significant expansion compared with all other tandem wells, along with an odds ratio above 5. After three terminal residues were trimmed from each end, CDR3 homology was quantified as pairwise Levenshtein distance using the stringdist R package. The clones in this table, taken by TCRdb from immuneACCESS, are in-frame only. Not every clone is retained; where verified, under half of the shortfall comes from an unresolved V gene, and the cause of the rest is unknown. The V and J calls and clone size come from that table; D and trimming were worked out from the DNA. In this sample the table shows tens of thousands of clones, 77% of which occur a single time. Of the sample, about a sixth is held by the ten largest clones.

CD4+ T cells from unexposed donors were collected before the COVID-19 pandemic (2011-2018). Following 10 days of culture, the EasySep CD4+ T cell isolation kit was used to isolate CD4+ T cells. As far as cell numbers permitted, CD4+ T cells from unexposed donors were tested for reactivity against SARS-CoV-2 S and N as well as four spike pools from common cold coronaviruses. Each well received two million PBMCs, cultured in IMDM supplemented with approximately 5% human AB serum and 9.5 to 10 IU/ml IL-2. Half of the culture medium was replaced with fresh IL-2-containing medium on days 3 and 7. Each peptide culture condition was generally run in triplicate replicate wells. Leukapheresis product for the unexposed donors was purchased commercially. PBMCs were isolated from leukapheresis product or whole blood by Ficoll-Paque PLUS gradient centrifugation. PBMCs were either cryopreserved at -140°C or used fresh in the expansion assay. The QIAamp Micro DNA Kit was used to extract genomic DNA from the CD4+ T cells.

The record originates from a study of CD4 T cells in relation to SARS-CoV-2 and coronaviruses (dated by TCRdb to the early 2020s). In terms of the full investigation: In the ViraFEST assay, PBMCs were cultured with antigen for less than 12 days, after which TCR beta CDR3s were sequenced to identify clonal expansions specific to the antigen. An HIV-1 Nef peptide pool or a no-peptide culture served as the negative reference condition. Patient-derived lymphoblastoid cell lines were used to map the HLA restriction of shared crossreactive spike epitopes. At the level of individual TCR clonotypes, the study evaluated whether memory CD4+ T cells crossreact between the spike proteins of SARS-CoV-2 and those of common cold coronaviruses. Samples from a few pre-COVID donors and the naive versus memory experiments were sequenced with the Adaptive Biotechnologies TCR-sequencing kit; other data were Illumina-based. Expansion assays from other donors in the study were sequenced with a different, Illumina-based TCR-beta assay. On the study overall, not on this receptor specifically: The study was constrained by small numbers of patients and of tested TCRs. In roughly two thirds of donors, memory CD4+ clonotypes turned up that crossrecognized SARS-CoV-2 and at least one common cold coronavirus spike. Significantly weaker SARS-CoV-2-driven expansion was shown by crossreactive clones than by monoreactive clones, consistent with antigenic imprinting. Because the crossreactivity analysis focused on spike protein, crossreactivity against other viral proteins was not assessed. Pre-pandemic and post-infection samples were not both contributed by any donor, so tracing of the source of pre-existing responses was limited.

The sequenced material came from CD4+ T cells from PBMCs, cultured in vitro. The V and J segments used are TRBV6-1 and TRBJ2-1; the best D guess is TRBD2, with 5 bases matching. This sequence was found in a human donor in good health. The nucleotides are TGTGCCAGCAGTGAAGGGAGGACCCCGACGTTCTTC. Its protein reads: CASSEGRTPTFF.